The present TCR beta chain was sequenced within a study of identical twins. Overall study findings and caveats: Monozygotic twins shared more out-of-frame TCR alpha than recombination models predicted.

About this clonotype itself: Its matching antigen is unknown.

Between the trimmed V and J ends, which lost 5 bases and 4 bases, there was a span of 15 bases. The CDR3 is 13 residues long. The germline gives CDR1 DFQATT, CDR2 SNEGSKA (reference sequence). Template switching added a universal primer site; cDNA carried unique molecular identifiers. TCRdb reanalysed the 5' RACE reads using MiXCR and keeps one entry per CDR3 protein. The table includes some 1,700,000 distinct CDR3 sequences, roughly 35% detected once. Source material: cord blood. This clonotype was sampled from a newborn girl in good health. The V gene is TRBV20-1, the J gene TRBJ2-7; either TRBD1 or TRBD2 may fit D (5 bases each). The CDR3 nucleotides read TGCAGTGCTTTACCCGGGACGACATACGAGCAGTACTTC. This gives the protein CSALPGTTYEQYF.